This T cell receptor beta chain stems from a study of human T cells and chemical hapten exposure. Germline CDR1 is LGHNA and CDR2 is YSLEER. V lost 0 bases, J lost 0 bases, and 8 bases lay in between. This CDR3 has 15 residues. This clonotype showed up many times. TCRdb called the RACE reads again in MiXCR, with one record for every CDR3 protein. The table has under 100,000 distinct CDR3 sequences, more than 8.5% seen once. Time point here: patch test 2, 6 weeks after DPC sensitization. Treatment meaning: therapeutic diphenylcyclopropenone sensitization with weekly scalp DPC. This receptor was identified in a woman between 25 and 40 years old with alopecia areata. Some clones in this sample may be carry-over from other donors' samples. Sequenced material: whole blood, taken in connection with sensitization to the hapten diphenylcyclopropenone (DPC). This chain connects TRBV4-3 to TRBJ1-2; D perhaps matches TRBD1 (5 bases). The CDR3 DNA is TGCGCCAGCAGCCAAGATTGGGGGACTAACTATGGCTACACCTTC. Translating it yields CASSQDWGTNYGYTF.